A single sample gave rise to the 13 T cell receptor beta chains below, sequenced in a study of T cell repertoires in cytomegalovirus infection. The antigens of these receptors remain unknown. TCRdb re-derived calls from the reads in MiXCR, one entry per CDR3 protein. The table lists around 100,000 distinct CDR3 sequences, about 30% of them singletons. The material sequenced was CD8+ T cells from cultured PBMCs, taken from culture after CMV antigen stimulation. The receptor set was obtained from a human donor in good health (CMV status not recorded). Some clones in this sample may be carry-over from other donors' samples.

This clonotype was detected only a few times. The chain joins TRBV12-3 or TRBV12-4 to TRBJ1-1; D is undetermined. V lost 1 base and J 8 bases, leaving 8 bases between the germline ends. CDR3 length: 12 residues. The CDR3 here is CASSLVRREAFF. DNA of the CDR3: TGTGCCAGCAGTTTAGTTCGCAGAGAAGCTTTCTTT.

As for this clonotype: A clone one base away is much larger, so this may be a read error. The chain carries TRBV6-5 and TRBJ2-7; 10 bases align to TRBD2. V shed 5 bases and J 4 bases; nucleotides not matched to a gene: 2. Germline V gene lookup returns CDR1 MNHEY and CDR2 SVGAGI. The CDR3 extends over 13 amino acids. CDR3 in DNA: TGTGCCAGCAGTAATAGCGGGAGGTACGAGCAGTACTTC. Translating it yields CASSNSGRYEQYF.

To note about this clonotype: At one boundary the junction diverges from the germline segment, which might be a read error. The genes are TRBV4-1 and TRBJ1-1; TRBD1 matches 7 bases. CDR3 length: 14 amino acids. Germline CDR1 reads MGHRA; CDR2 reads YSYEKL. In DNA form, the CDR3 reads TGTGCCAGCAGCCCGGGACAGCCCTCCAACGAACCTTACTTT. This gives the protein CASSPGQPSNEPYF.

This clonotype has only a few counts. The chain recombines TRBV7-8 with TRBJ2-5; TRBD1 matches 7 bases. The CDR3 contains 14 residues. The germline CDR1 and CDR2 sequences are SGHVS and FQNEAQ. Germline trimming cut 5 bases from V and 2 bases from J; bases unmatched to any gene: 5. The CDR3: CASSPDRAQETQYF. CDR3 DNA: TGTGCCAGCAGCCCTGACAGGGCACAAGAGACCCAGTACTTC.

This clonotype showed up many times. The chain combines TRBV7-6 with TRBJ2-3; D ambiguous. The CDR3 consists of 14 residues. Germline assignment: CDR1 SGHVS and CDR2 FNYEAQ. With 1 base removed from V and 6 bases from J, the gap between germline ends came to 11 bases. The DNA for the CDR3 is TGTGCCAGCAGCTTAGTGGCCTTGCGGGATACGCAGTATTTT. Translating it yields CASSLVALRDTQYF. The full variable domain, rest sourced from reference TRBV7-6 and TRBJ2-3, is GAGVSQSPRYKVTKRGQDVALRCDPISGHVSLYWYRQALGQGPEFLTYFNYEAQQDKSGLPNDRFSAERPEGSISTLTIQRTEQRDSAMYRCASSLVALRDTQYFGPGTRLTVL.

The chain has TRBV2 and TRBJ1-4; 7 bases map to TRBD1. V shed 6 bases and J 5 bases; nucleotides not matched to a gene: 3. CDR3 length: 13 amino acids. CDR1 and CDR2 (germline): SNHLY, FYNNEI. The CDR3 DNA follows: TGTGCCAGCAGCCAGGGGGGAAATGAAAAACTGTTTTTT. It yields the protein CASSQGGNEKLFF.

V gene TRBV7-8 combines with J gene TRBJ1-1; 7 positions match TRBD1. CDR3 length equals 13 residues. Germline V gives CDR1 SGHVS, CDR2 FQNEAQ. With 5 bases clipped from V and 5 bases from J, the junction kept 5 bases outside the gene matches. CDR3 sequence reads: CASSVQGRTEAFF. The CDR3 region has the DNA TGTGCCAGCAGCGTACAGGGGCGGACTGAAGCTTTCTTT.

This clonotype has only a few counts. The chain's CDR3 is CASSLRRAQETQYF. CDR3 DNA: TGTGCCAGCAGCCTACGCCGGGCCCAAGAGACCCAGTACTTC. The chain employs TRBV7-8 and TRBJ2-5; no reliable D call. The CDR3 consists of 14 residues. CDR1 and CDR2 from the germline V gene are SGHVS and FQNEAQ. Trimming removed 5 bases at V and 1 base at J, with 11 bases between. The whole variable domain, remainder taken from reference TRBV7-8 and TRBJ2-5, is GAGVSQSPRYKVAKRGQDVALRCDPISGHVSLFWYQQALGQGPEFLTYFQNEAQLDKSGLPSDRFFAERPEGSVSTLKIQRTQQEDSAVYLCASSLRRAQETQYFGPGTRLLVL.

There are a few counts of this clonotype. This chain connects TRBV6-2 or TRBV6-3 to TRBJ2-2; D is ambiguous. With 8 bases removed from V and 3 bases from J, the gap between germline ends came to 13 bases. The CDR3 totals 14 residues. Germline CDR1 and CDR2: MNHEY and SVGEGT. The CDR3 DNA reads TGTGCCAGCCGAGTCGGTCTGGACACCGGGGAGCTGTTTTTT. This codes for CASRVGLDTGELFF.

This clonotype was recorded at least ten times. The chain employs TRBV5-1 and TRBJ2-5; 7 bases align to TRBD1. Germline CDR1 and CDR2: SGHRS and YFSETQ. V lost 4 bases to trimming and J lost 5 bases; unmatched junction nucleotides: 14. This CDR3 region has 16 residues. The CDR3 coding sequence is TGCGCCAGCAGCCTTTCACCAAACCCCAGGGGGGAGACCCAGTACTTC. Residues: CASSLSPNPRGETQYF.

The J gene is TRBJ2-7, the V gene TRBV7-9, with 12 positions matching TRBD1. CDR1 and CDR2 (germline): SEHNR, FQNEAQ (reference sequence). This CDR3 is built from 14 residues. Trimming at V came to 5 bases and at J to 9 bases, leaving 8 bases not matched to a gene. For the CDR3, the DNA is TGTGCCAGCAGCGCCTGGGACAGGGGGCGGGTGCAGTACTTC. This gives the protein CASSAWDRGRVQYF.

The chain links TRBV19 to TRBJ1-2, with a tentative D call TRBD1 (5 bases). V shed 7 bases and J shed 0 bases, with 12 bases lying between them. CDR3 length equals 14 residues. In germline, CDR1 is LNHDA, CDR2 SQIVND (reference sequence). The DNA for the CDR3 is TGTGCCAGTACCCCGACAGTAGCTAACTATGGCTACACCTTC. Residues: CASTPTVANYGYTF.

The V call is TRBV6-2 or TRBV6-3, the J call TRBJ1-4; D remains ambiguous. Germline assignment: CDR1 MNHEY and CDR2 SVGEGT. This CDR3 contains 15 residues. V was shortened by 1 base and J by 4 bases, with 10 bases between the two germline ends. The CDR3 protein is CASSYWAGFNEKLFF. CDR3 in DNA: TGTGCCAGCAGTTACTGGGCCGGATTTAATGAAAAACTGTTTTTT.